One T cell receptor (beta chain) is described in this entry. What antigen it recognizes has not been identified. Within one base of it there is no much larger clone, and no base qualities were kept. This sample is part of a study of cytomegalovirus exposure and HLA in healthy donors (dated by TCRdb to the late 2010s). In the study overall: In an earlier analysis of approximately 640 of the donors, 276 Gb of sequence data and just under 120 million unique TCR beta sequences from 180 million or so T cells were reported. Roughly 300 gigabases of sequencing data and approximately 84 million unique TCR sequences were included in an early release covering under 650 HLA-typed donors. The genetic ancestry cluster associated with self-reported Caucasian donors included over 65% of the 398 genotyped donors. The study aimed to test whether cataloging public T cell receptors could reveal signatures of past pathogen exposure. Using immunosequencing, the study profiled T cell repertoires from 500 to 800 subjects and related those repertoires to cytomegalovirus serostatus. Besides the first cohort of about 730 subjects, a separate validation cohort made up of about 120 different subjects was used. High-throughput TCR immunosequencing, statistical association of individual TCRs with disease status, and machine learning were combined to predict cytomegalovirus infection status. A later analysis re-examined previously published TCR beta repertoires from 600 to 700 donors and added high-resolution HLA genotyping to investigate patterns of TCR occurrence. In the later analysis, no new phenotypic data were used to find candidate immune exposures; instead, reliance was placed on TCR beta sequences and their occurrence across donors. In an earlier analysis of more than 550 of the donors, high-throughput TCR beta sequencing was used to judge whether each TCR beta V gene segment behaved as functional or pseudogenic. Donor age, sex, ethnicity and CMV serostatus were collected together with the repertoire data. Genome-wide SNP genotypes for about 55% of the roughly 670 donors were used in a later genetic analysis, which treated that subset as a discovery cohort. All discovery cohort repertoires had been generated using a single sequencing platform. HLA typing included class I and class II loci at four-digit resolution. The number of donors typed differed by locus, with about 629-630 for A, B, C, DRB1 and DQB1, roughly 550 for DQA1, 600 to 610 for DPA1, and some 440 for DPB1. About five DR-DQ haplotypes were treated as single units for association and clustering because of strong linkage in the cohort. Across approximately 420 genotyped donors of the cohort, an average of approximately 240,000 unique TCR beta nucleotide sequences per donor were sequenced, and roughly 20% of those sequences were non-productive. Overall study results and their limits: When HLA alleles, especially DR and DQ, strongly co-occurred, TCR associations were difficult to assign to individual alleles. Some IMGT-functional V segments, including TRBV6-2 and TRBV6-3, could not be told apart with the 87-base-pair reads, so those segments were excluded. Roughly uniform sequencing depth across donors was assumed in presence/absence analyses, although this assumption may not hold. A total of 150 to 200 TCR beta chains were listed by the study as associated with cytomegalovirus. Most TCR sequences were seen in very few donors, while some public TCRs were found in many individuals. A later analysis found that TCR association rates varied across HLA loci, with DRB1 alleles showing the most associated TCRs and HLA-C alleles the fewest. An association between a missense DCLRE1C variant and V-gene and J-gene trimming of TCR beta chains was found in a later genetic analysis and replicated in an independent cohort. Compared with the approximately 710-donor mean, donors in an Asian-associated ancestry cluster had fewer N-insertions in productive TCRs, according to a later genetic analysis. According to a later analysis, most CMV-associated TCR beta chains appeared to be HLA-restricted, and the HLA associations seemed to be driven largely by CMV exposure. In vitro tests confirmed that a few of the cytomegalovirus-associated TCR beta chains recognize cytomegalovirus antigens. A cluster of highly shared sequence variants was judged likely to represent a technical artifact of the sequencing pipeline. According to the authors, the approach could potentially be generalized to other disease states and immunological phenotypes. Because HLA typing was unavailable for some donors at each locus, only the typed subset was used in association tests. The classifier was reported to diagnose cytomegalovirus status with high specificity and sensitivity in both the original and validation cohorts. In this cohort, only TCR beta chains were sequenced, and detectable features were limited by the absence of alpha or paired-chain data. In an earlier analysis of about 600 of the donors, most TCR beta V segments appeared in productive rearrangements about 90% or about 30% of the time, broadly matching IMGT annotations. Because counts were too low, seventeen rarely observed V segments, including chromosome 9 orphons, were left out of the earlier analysis of several hundred of the donors. Immune exposure information for the cohort was limited to CMV serostatus. Linkage disequilibrium might explain the correlated functional status among segregating V segments, but an unknown experimental factor could not be excluded. A later analysis associated about 17,000 TCR beta sequences with specific HLA alleles at a false discovery rate of 0.05. A further reported finding was that TCR beta sequences accurately predicted the HLA-A and HLA-B alleles for most subjects in the first cohort. In a later analysis, several top co-occurrence clusters were reported to appear linked to parvovirus B19, influenza, CMV and Epstein-Barr virus. Compared with equally common non-associated chains, HLA-associated TCR beta chains in a later analysis were more clonally expanded and had lower generation probabilities.

Library construction relied on the immunoSEQ multiplex PCR assay. The multiplex PCR relied on a mix of 60 forward primers for TCR Vbeta segments and 13 reverse primers for TCR Jbeta segments. The CDR3 region of rearranged TCR beta genes was amplified from genomic DNA with a multiplex PCR assay. The Illumina HiSeq System was used to sequence the amplified TCR beta libraries as 87-base-pair reads. In the original analysis: In a later analysis, about 80 million unique TCR beta chains were counted across the 500 to 850 repertoires, and around 10 million of these chains were shared by at least two donors. A nearest-neighbor algorithm error-corrected the raw reads and collapsed the reads into unique sequences, merging closely related sequences to remove PCR and sequencing errors. CDR3 sequences were aligned to IMGT reference sequences to assign V, D and J gene segments. Each retained sequence needed at least a six-nucleotide match to both a V gene segment and a J gene segment. Rearrangements were classified as productive when the CDR3 lacked stop codons and remained in frame with V and J, and all other rearrangements were classified as non-productive. CDR3 was defined by IMGT convention, running from the second conserved V-encoded cysteine to the conserved J-encoded phenylalanine. The earlier analysis of some 540 of the donors excluded any sequence lacking an unambiguous match to a single V gene segment. An earlier analysis of approximately 590 of the donors classified V segments as functional when productive rearrangements were above 56.7% and as segregating when the standard deviation between donors was above 5%. A statistical classification framework was built to diagnose cytomegalovirus status from the catalog of TCR beta chain sequences. In a later analysis, V and J genes were assigned by comparing TCR nucleotide sequences against IMGT/GENE-DB human TR gene sequences. In a later analysis, CDR3 sequences and most-parsimonious VDJ recombination scenarios were assigned using the TCRdist pipeline. A later analysis defined each TCR beta chain by its CDR3 amino acid sequence plus V-gene family, and excluded reads lacking a unique V-gene family. A later analysis removed nearly 600 highly shared, low-generation-probability nucleotide sequences to deal with suspected cross-contamination and a sequencing artifact. For each public chain, a later analysis derived a clonal expansion index from normalized ranks of inferred template counts within each repertoire. Generation probabilities in a later analysis came from a VDJ recombination model fitted to out-of-frame rearrangements, and those results were checked against IGoR. Hypergeometric tests were used in a later analysis to score TCR-TCR, TCR-HLA and TCR-CMV co-occurrence, with a repertoire-size bias correction applied to the TCR pairs. In a later analysis, false discovery rates were estimated by permuting HLA or CMV assignments 20 times. In a later analysis, co-occurring TCRs were grouped using DBSCAN, with TCRdist sequence similarity added in when clustering inside HLA-allele-positive subsets. Co-occurrence clustering excluded repertoires with fewer than 30,000 or more than 120,000 public chains, plus five with anomalous nucleotide sharing. Held by TCRdb, this immuneACCESS table contains in-frame sequences only and omits some clones. Under half of the omission traces to an unresolved V gene where checked; the cause of the rest is unknown. Clone size and V and J calls were adopted from that table, with D and trimming inferred from the DNA. The sample table records around 53,000 clones; almost 85% of these occur just once. The ten top clones hold approximately 2.9% of the sample.

In total, 630 or so healthy bone marrow donors made up the cohort. Cohort members were all nominally healthy when sampled, although unrecorded immune exposures were likely present. The donor tested CMV seronegative, placing the donor among the 350 to 400 seronegative members of the cohort. Every donor gave a peripheral blood sample, and the peripheral blood mononuclear cells from that sample were used for TCR beta sequencing. The Qiagen DNeasy Blood Extraction Kit was used to extract genomic DNA from the blood cell samples. The CDR1 and CDR2 encoded by the germline V gene are SGHTA and FQGNSA. The CDR3 sequence holds 13 residues, the cysteine and phenylalanine included. Only the CDR3 DNA stays, 39 bases, in frame from base 1. V and J are trimmed by 3 bases and 4 bases, and the gene matches miss 1 base of the junction.

The clonotype comes from a man aged 50 to 60 in good health and CMV-seronegative. The sample comprised PBMCs. The rearranged chain carries TRBV7-2 and TRBJ2-3; 7 bases in the middle match TRBD2. CDR3 loop: CASSLGGADTQYF. The DNA is as follows: TGTGCCAGCAGCTTGGGAGGGGCAGATACGCAGTATTTT.